The source of this TCR beta chain is a study of sequential checkpoint blockade in melanoma. Per germline, CDR1 SGHDN and CDR2 FVKESK. The CDR3 is made up of 13 amino acids. V was pared by 5 bases and J by 3 bases, with 3 bases of the junction left unmatched. The protocol was immunoSEQ multiplex PCR, while the TCRdb copy is restricted to in-frame clones and leaves out a portion. There are about 17,000 clones in the sample; approximately 70% occur only once, and 10% to 12% lies in the top ten. Treatment given: randomized to nivolumab then ipilimumab (arm A) or the reverse (arm B). Source: CD8+ T cells sorted from blood (inferred from file names), taken from a patient given nivolumab and ipilimumab in sequence. The source is a human donor with melanoma. The chain has TRBV14 and TRBJ2-7; 8 positions agree with TRBD1. CDR3 sequence reads: CASSSGQGYEQYF. CDR3 DNA: TGTGCCAGCAGCTCCGGACAGGGCTACGAGCAGTACTTC. Using reference TRBV14 and TRBJ2-7 for the parts outside the CDR3, the full variable domain is EAGVTQFPSHSVIEKGQTVTLRCDPISGHDNLYWYRRVMGKEIKFLLHFVKESKQDESGMPNNRFLAERTGGTYSTLKVQPAELEDSGVYFCASSSGQGYEQYFGPGTRLTVT.